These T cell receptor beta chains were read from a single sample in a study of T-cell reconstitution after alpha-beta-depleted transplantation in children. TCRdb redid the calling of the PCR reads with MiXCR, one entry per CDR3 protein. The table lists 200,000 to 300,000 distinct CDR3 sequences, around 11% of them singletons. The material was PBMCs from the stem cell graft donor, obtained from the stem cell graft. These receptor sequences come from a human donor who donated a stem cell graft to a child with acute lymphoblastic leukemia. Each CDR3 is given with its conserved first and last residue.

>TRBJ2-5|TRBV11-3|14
CASSRGHSQETQYF
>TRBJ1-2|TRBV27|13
CASSFGESYGYTF
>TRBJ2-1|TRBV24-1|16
CATSEDTGNRYNEQFF
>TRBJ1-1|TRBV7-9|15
CASSLEAPGTSEAFF
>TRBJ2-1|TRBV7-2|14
CASSLSRVSGEQFF
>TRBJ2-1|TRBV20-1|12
CSARRGSNEQFF
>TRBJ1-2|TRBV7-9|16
CASSSPTLQANYGYTF
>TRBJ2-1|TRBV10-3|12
CAISVGGNEQFF
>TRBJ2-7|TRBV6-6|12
CASSYGGTEQYF
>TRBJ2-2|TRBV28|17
CASSLSHYRANTGELFF
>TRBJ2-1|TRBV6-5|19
CASSSPGLAGVTSTDEQFF
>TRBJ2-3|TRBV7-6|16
CASSLAPLAYTDTQYF
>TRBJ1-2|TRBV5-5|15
CASSSYLTGNYGYTF
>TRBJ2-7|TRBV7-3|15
CASNPRPPPRDEQYF
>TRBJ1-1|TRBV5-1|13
CASSFQGHTEAFF
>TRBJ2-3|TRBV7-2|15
CASSLEGLAPDTQYF
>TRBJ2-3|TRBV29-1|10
CSVVRGRPYF
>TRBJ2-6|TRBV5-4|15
CASRNFGSGANVLTF
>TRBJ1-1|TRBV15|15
CATSRVGRDDTEAFF
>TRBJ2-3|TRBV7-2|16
CASSPMPPPSTDTQYF
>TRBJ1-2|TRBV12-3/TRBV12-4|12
CASIVPGYGYTF
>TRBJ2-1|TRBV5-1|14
CASSISGGGNEQFF
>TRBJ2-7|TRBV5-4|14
CASSFGRPSSEQYF
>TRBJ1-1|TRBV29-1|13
CSVYRVGSTEAFF
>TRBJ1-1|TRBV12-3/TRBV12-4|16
CASSLGIGGSRTEAFF
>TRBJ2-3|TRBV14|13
CASSQQGVDTQYF
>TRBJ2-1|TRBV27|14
CASSDGSPYNEQFF
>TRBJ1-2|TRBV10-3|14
CAISEDSKGRGYTF
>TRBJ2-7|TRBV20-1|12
CSARDGSYEQYF
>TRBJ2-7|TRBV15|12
CATSERRSEQYF
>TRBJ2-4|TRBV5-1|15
CASSSLGGQGNIQYF
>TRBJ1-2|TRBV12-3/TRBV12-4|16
CASSLSLGGARRGYTF
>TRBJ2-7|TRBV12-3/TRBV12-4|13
CASSFGHSYEQYF
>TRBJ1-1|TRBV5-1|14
CASSLVTGETEAFF
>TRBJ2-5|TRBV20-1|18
CSARIPESSGGARETQYF
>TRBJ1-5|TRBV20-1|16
CSAVRGDRGSNQPQHF
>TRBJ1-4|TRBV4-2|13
CASAPTGNEKLFF
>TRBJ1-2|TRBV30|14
CAFWTVTLNYGYTF
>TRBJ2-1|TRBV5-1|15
CASSYFRPPYNEQFF
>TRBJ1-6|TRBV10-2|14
CASSEGRVGSPLHF
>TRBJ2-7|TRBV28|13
CASSLGSYYEQYF
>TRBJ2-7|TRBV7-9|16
CASSLAESGPGDEQYF
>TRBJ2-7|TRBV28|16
CASSSPAVAGVYEQYF
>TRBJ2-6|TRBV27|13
CASSPSWANVLTF
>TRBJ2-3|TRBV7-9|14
CASSLADSVDTQYF
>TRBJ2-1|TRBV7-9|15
CASSYTTGIHNEQFF
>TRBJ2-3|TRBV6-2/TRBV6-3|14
CASSSGASKDTQYF